Shown below are 28 T cell receptor beta chains from a single sample sequenced in a study of T-cell memory formation after mild COVID-19. TCRdb analysed the 5' RACE reads with MiXCR anew, one entry per CDR3 protein. This table has approximately 260,000 distinct CDR3 sequences, 16% appearing once. The sequenced sample was PBMCs or a T cell subset sorted from them (not recorded which). The origin of the receptors is a man aged 18 to 29 who had mild COVID-19 (a few samples of this study predate the infection). Cell type and time point are not known.

This sequence joins TRBV4-1 and TRBJ1-2; D is undetermined. Germline-derived CDR1 and CDR2 are MGHRA and YSYEKL. This CDR3 is built from 14 residues. Trimming stripped 1 base from V and 0 bases from J, with 6 bases between. In DNA form, the CDR3 reads TGCGCCAGCAGCCAAGGTCTAGCTAACTATGGCTACACCTTC. It translates to CASSQGLANYGYTF.

The chain couples TRBV18 to TRBJ2-7, with 11 positions matching TRBD2. The CDR3 length is 15 residues. CDR1 and CDR2 from the germline V gene are KGHSH and LQKENI. Trimming at V came to 2 bases and at J to 7 bases, leaving 7 bases not matched to a gene. CDR3 in amino acids: CASSPILAGVKEQYV. CDR3 in DNA: TGTGCCAGCTCACCAATACTAGCGGGGGTCAAAGAGCAGTACGTC.

The rearrangement joins TRBV7-6 to TRBJ2-2, with D possibly TRBD1 on 6 matching bases. V lost 2 bases, J lost 5 bases, and 15 bases lay in between. Germline V gene lookup returns CDR1 SGHVS and CDR2 FNYEAQ. The CDR3 loop spans 16 amino acids. CDR3 nucleotide sequence: TGTGCCAGCAGCTTACGTTCAGGGGTGGGAACCGGGGAGCTGTTTTTT. This codes for CASSLRSGVGTGELFF.

The V and J genes are TRBV7-9 and TRBJ2-7; maybe TRBD1 (5 bases). In germline, CDR1 is SEHNR, CDR2 FQNEAQ (reference sequence). The CDR3 has 15 amino acids. V lost 3 bases to trimming and J lost 1 base, with 13 bases between them. The CDR3 spells CASSLWRDSSYEQYF. The CDR3 DNA follows: TGTGCCAGCAGCTTGTGGAGAGACAGTTCCTACGAGCAGTACTTC.

This clonotype was found a few times. V is TRBV4-2 and J is TRBJ2-2; D might be TRBD2 (6 bases). CDR3 length: 16 amino acids. Per the germline V gene, CDR1 is LGHNA and CDR2 is YNFKEQ. V lost 0 bases and J lost 6, with 14 bases in between. Written as DNA, the CDR3 is TGTGCCAGCAGCCAAGACCCTGGGACTCCCGCCGGGGAGCTGTTTTTT. Translating it yields CASSQDPGTPAGELFF.

In its sample, this clonotype was seen many times. The rearrangement joins TRBV12-3 or TRBV12-4 to TRBJ2-2, with TRBD2 as a possible D gene (5 bases). The CDR3 loop spans 14 amino acids. Deletions cut 5 bases from V and 5 bases from J, with 12 bases between. The CDR3 DNA reads as TGTGCCAGCAGTCCCCGGACGGGAACCGGGGAGCTGTTTTTT. Translation: CASSPRTGTGELFF.

The chain carries TRBV7-2 and TRBJ1-5, with 8 bases matching TRBD1. This CDR3 contains 18 residues. Germline CDR1 and CDR2: SGHTA and FQGNSA. J lost 7 bases, V lost 3 bases, and 17 bases had no gene match. CDR3 amino acids: CASSFSPYRGGSMQPQHF. The CDR3 DNA is TGTGCCAGCAGCTTTTCACCTTACAGGGGGGGATCGATGCAGCCCCAGCATTTT.

The J gene is TRBJ2-5, the V gene TRBV20-1; 8 nucleotides align to TRBD2. CDR3 length equals 14 residues. The germline V gene has CDR1 DFQATT and CDR2 SNEGSKA (reference sequence). The ends lost 5 bases at V and 2 bases at J; junction bases unmatched: 7. This CDR3 reads CSASDGGAQETQYF. In DNA form, the CDR3 reads TGCAGTGCTTCTGACGGGGGGGCACAAGAGACCCAGTACTTC.

The CDR3 DNA reads TGTGCCAGCAGTTCCTCAGGGGGGGATCAGCCCCAGCATTTT. Its protein is CASSSSGGDQPQHF. The chain links TRBV12-3 or TRBV12-4 to TRBJ1-5; TRBD1 matches at 7 bases. This CDR3 region has 14 residues. V shed 4 bases and J 5 bases; nucleotides not matched to a gene: 5.

The CDR3 reads CASSYFAGELFF. CDR3 DNA: TGTGCCAGCAGTTACTTTGCCGGGGAGCTGTTTTTT. The gene calls are TRBV6-2 or TRBV6-3 and TRBJ2-2; no clear D. Germline V lookup: CDR1 MNHEY, CDR2 SVGEGT. The CDR3 has 12 residues. V was clipped by 1 base and J by 6 bases, with 3 bases between them.

This clonotype appeared a few times. The chain recombines TRBV4-1 with TRBJ2-7; 9 nucleotides align to TRBD2. V lost 4 bases and J lost 6; bases outside the gene matches: 7. The CDR3 has 14 residues. The germline V gene encodes CDR1 MGHRA and CDR2 YSYEKL. The DNA for the CDR3 is TGCGCCAGCAGCCCCCGGACTAGCGAGGCCGAGCAGTACTTC. Protein product: CASSPRTSEAEQYF.

The rearrangement links TRBV6-2 or TRBV6-3 to TRBJ1-1; 7 bases line up with TRBD1. J lost 11 bases, V lost 2 bases, and 17 bases had no gene match. The germline V gene encodes CDR1 MNHEY and CDR2 SVGEGT. CDR3 length: 16 amino acids. The CDR3 region is CASSYPLGRGGRRAFF. The CDR3 nucleotides read TGTGCCAGCAGTTACCCTCTCGGCAGGGGGGGCAGGAGGGCTTTCTTT.

This clonotype was found a few times. This chain joins TRBV12-3 or TRBV12-4 and TRBJ2-3; 10 bases line up with TRBD2. The V segment lost 6 bases and the J segment 0 bases; nucleotides outside the gene matches: 3. The CDR3 is 15 residues long. This CDR3 reads CASSQTSGSTDTQYF. The CDR3 DNA is TGTGCCAGCAGCCAGACTAGCGGGAGCACAGATACGCAGTATTTT.

The chain uses TRBV4-1 and TRBJ1-6; D possibly corresponds to TRBD1 (6 bases). Germline V gene sequence: CDR1 MGHRA, CDR2 YSYEKL. V shed 3 bases and J shed 3 bases, with 12 bases lying between them. The CDR3 covers 16 residues. As DNA, the CDR3 is TGCGCCAGCAGCCACCGCTACAGGGACTATAATTCACCCCTCCACTTT. Its protein product is CASSHRYRDYNSPLHF.

The sample holds a few counts of this clonotype. The V and J genes are TRBV20-1 and TRBJ1-2; 8 bases are a match to TRBD1. This CDR3 contains 11 residues. Trimming at V came to 4 bases and at J to 8 bases, leaving 3 bases not matched to a gene. CDR1 is DFQATT, CDR2 SNEGSKA, per germline (reference sequence). CDR3 protein: CSAIDRGGYTF. CDR3 coding DNA: TGCAGTGCTATAGACAGGGGCGGCTACACCTTC.

This clonotype appeared many times. The chain joins TRBV6-5 to TRBJ1-3; D is unresolved. Trimming pared 2 bases from V and 0 bases from J, leaving 8 bases between. Germline V gene lookup returns CDR1 MNHEY and CDR2 SVGAGI. This CDR3 spans 15 amino acids. The CDR3: CASSYDGNSGNTIYF. The CDR3 nucleotides are TGTGCCAGCAGTTACGACGGGAACTCTGGAAACACCATATATTTT.

With regard to this clonotype: The junction differs from germline at one of its ends, possibly a read error. CDR3 coding DNA: TGTGCCAGCAGACAACTGGTCCAGACTTCTGGGTCCAACGTCCTGACTTTC. Protein: CASRQLVQTSGSNVLTF. The chain uses TRBV6-5 and TRBJ2-6; D remains ambiguous. The CDR3 contains 17 residues. The germline V gene has CDR1 MNHEY and CDR2 SVGAGI.

A few counts support this clonotype. The CDR3 sequence: CASSPPRGLTGELFF. In nucleotides, the CDR3 is TGTGCCAGCAGCCCCCCCAGGGGGCTTACCGGGGAGCTGTTTTTT. This rearrangement joins TRBV7-9 to TRBJ2-2; 8 positions agree with TRBD1. This CDR3 contains 15 residues. The germline V gene encodes CDR1 SEHNR and CDR2 FQNEAQ (reference sequence). V shed 5 bases and J 5 bases; nucleotides not matched to a gene: 7.

The V call is TRBV7-2, the J call TRBJ2-2; no definite D call. Germline V lookup: CDR1 SGHTA, CDR2 FQGNSA. Trimming removed 5 bases from V and 1 base from J, with 8 bases in between. The CDR3 contains 14 residues. The CDR3 bases are TGTGCCAGCAGCCAAGACTTGAACACCGGGGAGCTGTTTTTT. This codes for CASSQDLNTGELFF.

Regarding this clonotype: It is unclear where the CDR3 begins or ends on the DNA, so no DNA is shown, and the CDR3 is as TCRdb lists it. The chain links TRBV15 to TRBJ1-1; the D call TRBD1 from the table was never checked on the DNA. Germline assignment: CDR1 LNHNV and CDR2 YYDKDF (reference sequence). The CDR3 numbers 13 amino acids, ends counted. CDR3 residues: CATSRVGQGATMF.

The gene calls are TRBV28 and TRBJ2-5; D gene unclear. Germline V lookup: CDR1 MDHEN, CDR2 SYDVKM. Between the trimmed V and J ends, which lost 3 bases and 2 bases, there was a span of 16 bases. The CDR3 has 16 residues. The CDR3 sequence: CASSFSSGSPQETQYF. The CDR3 DNA reads TGTGCCAGCAGTTTCTCGTCGGGTTCCCCGCAAGAGACCCAGTACTTC.

This clonotype showed up just a few times. This rearrangement joins TRBV27 to TRBJ2-5; tentative D call: TRBD1 (5 bases). V was pared by 2 bases and J by 1 base, with 17 bases between. The CDR3 has 17 amino acids. In germline, CDR1 is MNHEY, CDR2 SMNVEV (reference sequence). CDR3 bases: TGTGCCAGCAGTTTAAGGGGAACTTTACGAACCCAAGAGACCCAGTACTTC. The encoded protein is CASSLRGTLRTQETQYF.

This clonotype was counted a few times. The V gene is TRBV7-2, the J gene TRBJ2-2; possibly TRBD1 for D (6 bases). The germline gives CDR1 SGHTA, CDR2 FQGNSA. V was trimmed by 5 bases and J by 6 bases, leaving 16 bases between them. The CDR3 sequence is 15 residues long. The CDR3 here is CASSHQGKKAGELFF. As DNA, the CDR3 is TGTGCCAGCAGCCATCAGGGGAAGAAGGCCGGGGAGCTGTTTTTT.

This clonotype was found a few times. V gene TRBV5-5 combines with J gene TRBJ2-7, with D perhaps TRBD1 or TRBD2 (5 bases each). V shed 2 bases and J shed 3 bases, with 12 bases lying between them. The CDR3 is 14 amino acids. Per germline, CDR1 SGHKS and CDR2 YYEKEE (reference sequence). CDR3 residues: CASSFGLGVYEQYV. The CDR3, as DNA: TGTGCCAGCAGCTTTGGACTGGGGGTCTACGAGCAGTACGTC.

The rearrangement uses TRBV5-1 and TRBJ1-1, with a weak D call TRBD1 (6 bases). CDR1 is SGHRS and CDR2 is YFSETQ in the germline V gene. CDR3 length: 15 amino acids. Deletions cut 3 bases from V and 11 bases from J, with 23 bases between. The CDR3 sequence is CASSYPSPSGARAFF. CDR3 coding DNA: TGCGCCAGCAGCTACCCCTCGCCCTCGGGGGCGCGGGCTTTCTTT.

This clonotype has at least ten counts. The chain uses TRBV4-3 and TRBJ1-1; a possible D gene is TRBD1 (6 bases). With 3 bases removed from V and 0 bases from J, the gap between germline ends came to 17 bases. Germline loops: CDR1 LGHNA, CDR2 YSLEER. The CDR3 has 17 amino acids. Here the CDR3 reads CASSQATGPLVNTEAFF. The CDR3 DNA reads as TGCGCCAGCAGCCAGGCCACAGGGCCCTTGGTGAACACTGAAGCTTTCTTT.

V is TRBV30 and J is TRBJ1-1; 11 bases are shared with TRBD1. Germline-derived CDR1 and CDR2 are GTSNPN and SVGIG (reference sequence). J lost 6 bases, V lost 3 bases, and 9 bases had no gene match. The CDR3 has 15 amino acids. This CDR3 is CAWRFSGTGGSEAFF. CDR3 DNA sequence: TGTGCCTGGAGATTTTCCGGGACAGGGGGGTCTGAAGCTTTCTTT.

CDR3 sequence: CSARVPGLANYGYTF. CDR3 nucleotides: TGCAGTGCTAGAGTTCCCGGGTTAGCTAACTATGGCTACACCTTC. The V and J genes are TRBV20-1 and TRBJ1-2; D uncertain. CDR1 and CDR2 from the germline V gene are DFQATT and SNEGSKA (reference sequence). This CDR3 has 15 residues. The ends were cut back, 1 base at V and 0 bases at J, with 12 bases in the middle.